Following are 16 T cell receptor beta chains from one sample sequenced in a study of PD-1 blockade in classical Hodgkin lymphoma. Some clones are missing from TCRdb's copy, which holds only in-frame ones; the method was immunoSEQ multiplex PCR. The repertoire holds fewer than 15,000 clones, with more than 70% as singletons. Exposure to brentuximab vedotin varied, and each patient had relapsed following autologous stem cell transplantation. The sequenced sample was peripheral blood mononuclear cells (PBMCs), obtained at baseline. All receptors derive from a human donor with classical Hodgkin lymphoma.

The gene calls are TRBV7-8 and TRBJ2-7, with 11 bases fitting TRBD2. With 3 bases clipped from V and 7 bases from J, the junction kept 23 bases outside the gene matches. This CDR3 has 20 residues. Looked up from germline, CDR1 is SGHVS and CDR2 is FQNEAQ. CDR3 region: CASSFPRELTSGSPFREQYF. Written as DNA, the CDR3 is TGTGCCAGCAGCTTCCCTCGAGAACTTACTAGCGGGAGTCCCTTTCGGGAGCAGTACTTC.

This chain uses TRBV7-2 with TRBJ2-3; D ambiguous. Looked up from germline, CDR1 is SGHTA and CDR2 is FQGNSA. The CDR3 is 13 amino acids. Trimming left V 5 bases short and J 5 bases short, with 11 bases between. DNA of the CDR3: TGTGCCAGCAGCCCATCCTTGCTAGATACGCAGTATTTT. Protein: CASSPSLLDTQYF.

The chain has TRBV18 and TRBJ1-1; TRBD1 aligns across 7 bases. Germline CDR1 KGHSH, CDR2 LQKENI. The CDR3 sequence is 13 residues long. V trimming: 5 bases; J trimming: 3 bases; junction bases outside the gene matches: 3. This CDR3 is CASSVGQDTEAFF. Written as DNA, the CDR3 is TGTGCCAGCTCAGTAGGACAGGACACTGAAGCTTTCTTT. Supplemented by reference TRBV18 and TRBJ1-1, the full variable domain reads NAGVMQNPRHLVRRRGQEARLRCSPMKGHSHVYWYRQLPEEGLKFMVYLQKENIIDESGMPKERFSAEFPKEGPSILRIQQVVRGDSAAYFCASSVGQDTEAFFGQGTRLTVV.

The V gene is TRBV28, the J gene TRBJ1-2; tentatively, D is TRBD1 (6 bases). The CDR3 runs to 15 residues. Between the trimmed V and J ends, which lost 6 bases and 4 bases, there was a span of 18 bases. CDR1 and CDR2 from the germline V gene are MDHEN and SYDVKM. The CDR3 DNA follows: TGTGCCAGCAGCCGACAACAGGGAATCAGCTATGGCTACACCTTC. This encodes CASSRQQGISYGYTF.

The CDR3 sequence: CAWDLGTGRKDEQYF. CDR3 sequence (DNA): TGTGCCTGGGATCTCGGGACAGGGAGGAAGGACGAGCAGTACTTC. The genes are TRBV30 and TRBJ2-7, with TRBD1 identical over 9 bases. CDR1 is GTSNPN, CDR2 SVGIG, per germline (reference sequence). This CDR3 comprises 15 residues. The V and J ends lost 5 bases and 5 bases, in that order; junction bases with no gene match: 13. Full variable domain (outside the CDR3, taken from reference TRBV30 and TRBJ2-7): SQTIHQWPATLVQPVGSPLSLECTVEGTSNPNLYWYRQAAGRGLQLLFYSVGIGQISSEVPQNLSASRPQDRQFILSSKKLLLSDSGFYLCAWDLGTGRKDEQYFGPGTRLTVT.

This clone has a single count. The chain is built from TRBV5-1 and TRBJ1-3; a possible D gene is TRBD1 (6 bases). In germline, CDR1 is SGHRS, CDR2 YFSETQ. V dropped 4 bases and J dropped 6 bases, with 17 bases sitting between them. This CDR3 is built from 15 residues. The DNA for the CDR3 is TGCGCCAGCAGCCCCGGCGGGGGGGCCGCAAACACCATATATTTT. Translating gives CASSPGGGAANTIYF. Variable domain in full (rest from reference TRBV5-1 and TRBJ1-3): KAGVTQTPRYLIKTRGQQVTLSCSPISGHRSVSWYQQTPGQGLQFLFEYFSETQRNKGNFPGRFSGRQFSNSRSEMNVSTLELGDSALYLCASSPGGGAANTIYFGEGSWLTVV.

The rearrangement uses TRBV11-1 and TRBJ2-3, with D unclear. The CDR3 spans 14 residues. V was pared by 0 bases and J by 4 bases, with 8 bases between. Looked up from germline, CDR1 is SGHAT and CDR2 is FQDESV (reference sequence). CDR3 in amino acids: CASSLAFSSDTQYF. The CDR3 bases are TGTGCCAGCAGCTTAGCTTTCAGTTCAGATACGCAGTATTTT.

This clone was seen only a few times. The chain couples TRBV28 to TRBJ2-2; weak D call: TRBD1 (6 bases). The ends were cut back, 4 bases at V and 4 bases at J, with 16 bases in the middle. This CDR3 is built from 16 residues. Germline loops: CDR1 MDHEN, CDR2 SYDVKM. In DNA form, the CDR3 reads TGTGCCAGCAGTTCCCCCCTGACAGGTATCACCGGGGAGCTGTTTTTT. It encodes CASSSPLTGITGELFF.

This chain joins TRBV2 and TRBJ1-5, with D perhaps matching TRBD1 (5 bases). The germline V gene has CDR1 SNHLY and CDR2 FYNNEI. The CDR3 is 12 amino acids. V shed 2 bases and J shed 11 bases, with 10 bases lying between them. The DNA for the CDR3 is TGTGCCAGCAGTGAATCTCAGGGAGCCCAGCATTTT. Translation gives CASSESQGAQHF.

The chain combines TRBV7-8 with TRBJ1-5; D uncertain. The CDR3 covers 18 residues. From germline, CDR1 is SGHVS and CDR2 FQNEAQ. V shed 2 bases and J shed 7 bases, with 24 bases lying between them. The CDR3 region is CASSLSLMSQRVTQPQHF. The CDR3 bases are TGTGCCAGCAGCTTATCCCTAATGTCTCAGCGAGTCACGCAGCCCCAGCATTTT.

The V and J genes are TRBV6-5 and TRBJ1-5; D is ambiguous. This CDR3 is 13 amino acids long. CDR1 and CDR2 from the germline V gene are MNHEY and SVGAGI. With 8 bases removed from V and 3 bases from J, the gap between germline ends came to 11 bases. The chain's CDR3 is CASRDSFNQPQHF. The CDR3 coding sequence is TGTGCCAGCCGTGATTCCTTCAATCAGCCCCAGCATTTT.

This sequence joins TRBV10-3 and TRBJ1-5; perhaps TRBD1 as D (6 bases). Trimming took off 2 bases at V and 2 bases at J, with 10 bases between the two ends. The CDR3 is 15 residues long. Germline V gene lookup returns CDR1 ENHRY and CDR2 SYGVKD. The CDR3 coding sequence is TGTGCCATCAGTGAGAACAGGGAGCGCAATCAGCCCCAGCATTTT. This sequence encodes CAISENRERNQPQHF.

With respect to this clone: A junction boundary mismatches the germline segment, possibly from a read error. The chain has TRBV6-6 and TRBJ1-1; D might be TRBD1 (5 bases). From germline, CDR1 is MNHNY and CDR2 SVGAGI (reference sequence). This CDR3 contains 15 residues. CDR3 nucleotide sequence: TGTGCCAGCAGTTCCCCGACAGAAATAAACACTAAAGCTTTCTTT. This encodes CASSSPTEINTKAFF.

The CDR3 loop reads CASSPRGLAGGSEQFF. CDR3 in DNA: TGTGCCAGTAGTCCCCGGGGACTAGCGGGAGGGAGCGAGCAGTTCTTC. The rearrangement uses TRBV19 and TRBJ2-1; 16 bases line up with TRBD2. V gave up 5 bases and J gave up 10 bases; unmatched junction bases: 8. CDR1 and CDR2 from the germline V gene are LNHDA and SQIVND (reference sequence). There are 16 residues in the CDR3.

This rearrangement joins TRBV29-1 to TRBJ2-1, with TRBD2 matching over 14 bases. Germline values: CDR1 SQVTM, CDR2 ANQGSEA. This CDR3 has 17 residues. Trimming removed 6 bases from V and 0 bases from J; junction bases left unmatched: 7. The CDR3 protein is CSVTGTSGGSSYNEQFF. The CDR3 nucleotides read TGCAGCGTCACCGGGACTAGCGGGGGTAGCTCCTACAATGAGCAGTTCTTC.

The V and J genes are TRBV10-1 and TRBJ2-1; perhaps TRBD1 as D (6 bases). Germline CDR1 WNHNN, CDR2 SYGVQD (reference sequence). The CDR3 loop spans 15 amino acids. The V gene lost 0 bases and the J gene lost 8 bases, with 14 bases spanning the gap. Written as DNA, the CDR3 is TGCGCCAGCAGTGAGTCAAGAAGAGGGGGAGATGAGCAGTTCTTC. Translated, it gives CASSESRRGGDEQFF.